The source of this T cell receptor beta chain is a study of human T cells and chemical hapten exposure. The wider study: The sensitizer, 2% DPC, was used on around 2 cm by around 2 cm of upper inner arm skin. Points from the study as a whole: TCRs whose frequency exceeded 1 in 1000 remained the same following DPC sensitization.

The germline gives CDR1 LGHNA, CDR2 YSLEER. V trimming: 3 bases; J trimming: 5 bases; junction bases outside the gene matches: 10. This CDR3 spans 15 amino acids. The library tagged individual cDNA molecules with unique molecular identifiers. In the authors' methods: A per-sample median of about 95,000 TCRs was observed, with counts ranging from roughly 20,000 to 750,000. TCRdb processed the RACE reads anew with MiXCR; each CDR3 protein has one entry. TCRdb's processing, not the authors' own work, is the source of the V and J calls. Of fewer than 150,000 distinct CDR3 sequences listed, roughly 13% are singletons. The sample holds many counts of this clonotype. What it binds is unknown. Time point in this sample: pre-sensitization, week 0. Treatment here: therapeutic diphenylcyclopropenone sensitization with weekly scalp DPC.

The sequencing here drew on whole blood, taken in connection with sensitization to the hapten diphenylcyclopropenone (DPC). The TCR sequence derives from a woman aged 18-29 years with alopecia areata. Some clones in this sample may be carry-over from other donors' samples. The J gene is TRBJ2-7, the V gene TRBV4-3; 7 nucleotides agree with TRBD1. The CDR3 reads CASSQIGGILNEQYF. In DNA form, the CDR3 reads TGCGCCAGCAGCCAGATAGGGGGCATTCTGAACGAGCAGTACTTC.